This TCR beta chain was captured by sequencing in a study of T cell clones after liver transplantation. Whole-study context: As an antigen-independent comparator, third-party-reactive TCRbeta sequences came from pre-transplant mixed lymphocyte reactions. Three of the eight recipients were HCV-positive; the rest had non-autoimmune, non-viral transplant indications. Standard immunosuppression, with no induction, continued until 12-24 months after transplant. Tolerance: complete withdrawal held at least one year, liver enzymes staying within twice normal.

The V gene's germline CDR1 is MNHEY and CDR2 SVGAGI. Trimming at V came to 0 bases and at J to 4 bases, leaving 9 bases not matched to a gene. This CDR3 is built from 16 residues. Measured with immunoSEQ multiplex PCR; TCRdb has only the in-frame clones, and not every one. Among fewer than 85,000 clones listed, roughly 83% were seen once. The V gene is TRBV6-5, the J gene TRBJ2-7; TRBD1 agrees at 7 bases. Source: CD4+ T cells from blood, taken at the 22-month timepoint. This receptor was obtained from a human patient who received a liver transplant. Some T cells here may be from the graft donor. CDR3 nucleotides: TGTGCCAGCAGTTACTCCTCGGGACAGAGCCTTTACGAGCAGTACTTC. It yields the protein CASSYSSGQSLYEQYF.